This T cell receptor (beta chain) was sequenced for a study of blood T cell repertoires in COVID-19. As originally analysed: Quantification of nucleated cells was approximated via reference gene primer amplification. Method: immunoSEQ multiplex PCR; TCRdb's copy keeps in-frame clones and lacks some. V and J calls and clone size are given by that table; D and trimming were obtained from the DNA. The table lists roughly 150,000 clones, 82% of them singletons. CDR1 is LGHDT and CDR2 is YNNKEL in the germline V gene (reference sequence). Unmatched junction bases numbered 4, after V lost 1 base and J lost 4 bases. This CDR3 is 16 amino acids long.

The V and J genes are TRBV3-1 (or the pseudogene TRBV3-2) and TRBJ2-7; the match to TRBD2 covers 13 bases. The sequence was collected from a human donor with acute or convalescent COVID-19. The donor label of this sample is uncertain. Sequencing was performed on peripheral blood. The CDR3 reads CASSQGTSGGQYEQYF. CDR3 nucleotides: TGTGCCAGCAGCCAAGGGACTAGCGGGGGCCAGTACGAGCAGTACTTC.